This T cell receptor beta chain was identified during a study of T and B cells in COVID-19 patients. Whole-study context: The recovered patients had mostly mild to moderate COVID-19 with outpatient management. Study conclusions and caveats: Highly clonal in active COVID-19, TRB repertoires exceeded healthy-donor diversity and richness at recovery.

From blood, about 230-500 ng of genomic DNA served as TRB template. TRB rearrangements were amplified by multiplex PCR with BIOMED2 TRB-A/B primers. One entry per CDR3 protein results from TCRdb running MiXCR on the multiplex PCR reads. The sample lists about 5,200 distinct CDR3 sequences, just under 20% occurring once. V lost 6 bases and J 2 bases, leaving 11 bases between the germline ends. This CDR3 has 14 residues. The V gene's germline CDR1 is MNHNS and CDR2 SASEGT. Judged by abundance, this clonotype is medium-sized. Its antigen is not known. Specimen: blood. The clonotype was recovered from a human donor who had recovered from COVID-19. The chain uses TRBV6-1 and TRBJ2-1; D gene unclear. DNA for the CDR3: TGTGCCAGCAGCCGCACCCAGGCCTACAATGAGCAGTTCTTC. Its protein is CASSRTQAYNEQFF.